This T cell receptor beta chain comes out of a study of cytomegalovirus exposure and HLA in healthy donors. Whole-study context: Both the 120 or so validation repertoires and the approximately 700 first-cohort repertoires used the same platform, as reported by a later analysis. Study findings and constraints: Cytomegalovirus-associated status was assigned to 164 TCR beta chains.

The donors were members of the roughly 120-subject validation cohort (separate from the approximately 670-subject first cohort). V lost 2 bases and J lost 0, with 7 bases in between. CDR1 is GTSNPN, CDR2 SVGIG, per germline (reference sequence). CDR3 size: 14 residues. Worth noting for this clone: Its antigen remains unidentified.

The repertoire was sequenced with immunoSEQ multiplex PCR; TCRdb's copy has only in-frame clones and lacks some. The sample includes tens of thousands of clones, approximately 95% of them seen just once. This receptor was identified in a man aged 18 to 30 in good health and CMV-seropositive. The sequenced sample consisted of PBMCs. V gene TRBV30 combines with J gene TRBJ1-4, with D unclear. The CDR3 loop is CAWSTTATNEKLFF. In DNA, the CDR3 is TGTGCCTGGAGTACCACAGCAACTAATGAAAAACTGTTTTTT.